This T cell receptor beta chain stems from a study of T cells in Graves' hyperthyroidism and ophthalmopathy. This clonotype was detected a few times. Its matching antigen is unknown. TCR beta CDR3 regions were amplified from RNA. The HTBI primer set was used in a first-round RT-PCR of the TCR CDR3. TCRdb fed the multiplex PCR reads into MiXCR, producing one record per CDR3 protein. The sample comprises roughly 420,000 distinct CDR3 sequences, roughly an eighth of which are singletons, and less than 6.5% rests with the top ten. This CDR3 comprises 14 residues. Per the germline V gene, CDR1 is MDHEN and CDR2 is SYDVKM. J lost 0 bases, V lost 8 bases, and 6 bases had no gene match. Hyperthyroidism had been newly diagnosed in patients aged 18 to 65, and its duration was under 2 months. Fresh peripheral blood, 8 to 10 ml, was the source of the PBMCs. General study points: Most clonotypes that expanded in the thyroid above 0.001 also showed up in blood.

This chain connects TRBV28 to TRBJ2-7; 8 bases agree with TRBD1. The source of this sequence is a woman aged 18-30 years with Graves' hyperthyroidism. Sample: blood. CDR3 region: CASRRTGRSYEQYF. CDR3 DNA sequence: TGTGCCAGCCGAAGGACAGGGCGCTCCTACGAGCAGTACTTC.